These 7 T cell receptor beta chains share one sample of origin, sequenced in a study of blood T cell repertoires in COVID-19. Some clones are missing from TCRdb's copy, which holds only in-frame ones; the method was immunoSEQ multiplex PCR. The table has 180,000 or so clones, around 90% seen once; the top ten hold approximately 1.4%. The specimen was peripheral blood. Receptor source: a woman aged 50 to 65 with acute or convalescent COVID-19.

CDR3 in amino acids: CASSPGTGGEKLFF. The CDR3 DNA reads as TGTGCCAGCAGCCCCGGGACAGGAGGCGAAAAACTGTTTTTT. The chain employs TRBV11-2 and TRBJ1-4, with 8 bases identical to TRBD1. The CDR3 is made up of 14 amino acids. Germline trimming cut 5 bases from V and 8 bases from J; bases unmatched to any gene: 7. The germline CDR1 and CDR2 sequences are SGHAT and FQNNGV.

J is TRBJ1-2 and V is TRBV7-2; 8 bases align to TRBD1. This CDR3 region has 13 residues. V lost 4 bases and J lost 5; bases outside the gene matches: 3. From germline, CDR1 is SGHTA and CDR2 FQGNSA. CDR3 residues: CASSSGQGYGYTF. The CDR3 DNA reads TGTGCCAGCAGCTCCGGACAGGGTTATGGCTACACCTTC.

The chain combines TRBV7-2 with TRBJ2-5, with 8 bases aligning to TRBD1. The junction had 6 bases not matched to a gene; V was cut back by 9 bases and J by 3 bases. The CDR3 covers 13 residues. Germline CDR1 SGHTA, CDR2 FQGNSA. This chain's CDR3 is CASNLDREETQYF. Here the CDR3 DNA reads TGTGCCAGTAACTTGGACAGGGAAGAGACCCAGTACTTC.

The chain is built from TRBV15 and TRBJ2-6, with D unclear. Deletions cut 0 bases from V and 0 bases from J, with 9 bases between. This CDR3 is built from 17 residues. Germline CDR1 and CDR2: LNHNV and YYDKDF (reference sequence). The CDR3: CATSRDQISSGANVLTF. For the CDR3, the DNA is TGTGCCACCAGCAGAGACCAGATCAGCTCTGGGGCCAACGTCCTGACTTTC. Together with reference TRBV15 and TRBJ2-6, the CDR3 gives the full variable domain: DAMVIQNPRYQVTQFGKPVTLSCSQTLNHNVMYWYQQKSSQAPKLLFHYYDKDFNNEADTPDNFQSRRPNTSFCFLDIRSPGLGDTAMYLCATSRDQISSGANVLTFGAGSRLTVL.

J is TRBJ2-7 and V is TRBV6-2 or TRBV6-3; D is possibly TRBD1 (5 bases). The CDR3 is 12 residues long. The germline CDR1 and CDR2 sequences are MNHEY and SVGEGT. Trimming took off 5 bases at V and 3 bases at J, with 8 bases between the two ends. This CDR3 is CASSRGGYEQYF. CDR3 nucleotides: TGTGCCAGCAGTAGGGGCGGCTACGAGCAGTACTTC.

This clone occurred a few times. CDR3 sequence (DNA): TGTGCCAGCAGCTCCCGAGGGACAGGGGTCACCGGGGAGCTGTTTTTT. This encodes CASSSRGTGVTGELFF. This chain links TRBV9 with TRBJ2-2, with TRBD1 matching 10 bases. J lost 4 bases, V lost 4 bases, and 7 bases had no gene match. The V gene's germline CDR1 is SGDLS and CDR2 YYNGEE. CDR3 length equals 16 residues.

This chain joins TRBV6-1 and TRBJ2-7; 7 bases are a match to TRBD2. CDR3 length equals 12 residues. The V segment lost 5 bases and the J segment 3 bases; nucleotides outside the gene matches: 1. CDR1 is MNHNS, CDR2 SASEGT, per germline. The CDR3 reads CASSTSDYEQYF. CDR3 bases: TGTGCCAGCAGTACTAGCGACTACGAGCAGTACTTC.